These 15 T cell receptor beta chains originate from one sample sequenced in a study of blood T cell repertoires in COVID-19. Libraries were prepared by immunoSEQ multiplex PCR; TCRdb keeps only in-frame clonotypes and omits some of them. The table shows 150,000 to 200,000 clones, with nearly 80% occurring only once. Sequenced sample: PBMCs or T cells enriched from blood (not recorded which). Receptors were obtained from a man aged 55 to 70 who had been exposed to COVID-19.

V is TRBV4-3 and J is TRBJ1-4; TRBD1 is a possible D gene (5 bases). Germline CDR1 LGHNA, CDR2 YSLEER. This CDR3 is built from 15 residues. With 0 bases removed from V and 8 bases from J, the gap between germline ends came to 13 bases. The DNA of the CDR3 is TGCGCCAGCAGCCAAGATGGGGGGGGTAACGAAAAACTGTTTTTT. As protein: CASSQDGGGNEKLFF.

This chain links TRBV7-2 with TRBJ2-7; a weak D match, TRBD2 (5 bases). Trimming pared 0 bases from V and 2 bases from J, leaving 11 bases between. Germline loops: CDR1 SGHTA, CDR2 FQGNSA. This CDR3 is built from 15 residues. The CDR3 region has the DNA TGTGCCAGCAGCTTAGCGCTTTCGGGGACCTACGAGCAGTACTTC. This encodes CASSLALSGTYEQYF.

This chain uses TRBV24-1 with TRBJ2-1, with 9 bases fitting TRBD2. V was pared by 2 bases and J by 6 bases, with 7 bases of the junction left unmatched. Germline V gives CDR1 KGHDR, CDR2 SFDVKD. The CDR3 is 16 amino acids. The DNA for the CDR3 is TGTGCCACCAGTGATTCGGGGGGGACTAGCTTCAATGAGCAGTTCTTC. The encoded protein is CATSDSGGTSFNEQFF.

The gene calls are TRBV13 and TRBJ2-7; no clear D gene. Trimming removed 1 base from V and 0 bases from J, with 10 bases in between. The CDR3 spans 15 residues. Germline V gene lookup returns CDR1 PRHDT and CDR2 FYEKMQ (reference sequence). As DNA, the CDR3 is TGTGCCAGCAGCTTAGTGGCCACGTCCTCCTACGAGCAGTACTTC. Amino acid sequence: CASSLVATSSYEQYF. Filled out from reference TRBV13 and TRBJ2-7, the complete variable domain reads AAGVIQSPRHLIKEKRETATLKCYPIPRHDTVYWYQQGPGQDPQFLISFYEKMQSDKGSIPDRFSAQQFSDYHSELNMSSLELGDSALYFCASSLVATSSYEQYFGPGTRLTVT.

The chain uses TRBV2 and TRBJ1-2; D is possibly TRBD1 (6 bases). Germline V gene lookup returns CDR1 SNHLY and CDR2 FYNNEI. The CDR3 totals 14 residues. Between the trimmed V and J ends, which lost 7 bases and 6 bases, there was a span of 18 bases. The CDR3: CASIPGHLKNGYTF. The CDR3 DNA reads TGTGCCAGCATCCCGGGACACCTAAAGAATGGCTACACCTTC.

The V call is TRBV9, the J call TRBJ2-5; perhaps TRBD2 as D (7 bases). Germline CDR1 SGDLS, CDR2 YYNGEE. This CDR3 contains 15 residues. The V end was cut by 5 bases, the J end by 5 bases, with 19 bases between. CDR3 bases: TGTGCCAGCAGTCTCGACGGGGGGCGCGGGGAGACCCAGTACTTC. It translates to CASSLDGGRGETQYF.

The rearrangement joins TRBV7-9 to TRBJ1-3, with D uncertain. V was pared by 7 bases and J by 1 base, with 14 bases between. The CDR3 is made up of 15 amino acids. Looked up from germline, CDR1 is SEHNR and CDR2 is FQNEAQ (reference sequence). CDR3 region: CASTFSGVSGNTIYF. The CDR3 DNA sequence: TGTGCCAGCACGTTCTCAGGCGTTTCTGGAAACACCATATATTTT.

V and J are TRBV4-1 and TRBJ2-2; maybe TRBD1 (5 bases). V was clipped by 1 base and J by 3 bases, with 12 bases between them. The CDR3 runs 16 residues. CDR1 and CDR2 from the germline V gene are MGHRA and YSYEKL. The CDR3 region has the DNA TGCGCCAGCAGCCAAGTGGCAGGGTTGGACACCGGGGAGCTGTTTTTT. Translating gives CASSQVAGLDTGELFF.

The V gene is TRBV11-3, the J gene TRBJ1-4; no clear D. This CDR3 spans 15 amino acids. With 1 base removed from V and 7 bases from J, the gap between germline ends came to 13 bases. The germline V gene has CDR1 SGHNT and CDR2 YENEEA. The CDR3 sequence: CASSLGPRHGEKLFF. CDR3 DNA sequence: TGTGCCAGCAGCTTAGGCCCAAGACACGGTGAAAAACTGTTTTTT.

CDR3 in DNA: TGTGCCAGTAACCCGACAGTATCCCTGAACACTGAAGCTTTCTTT. It codes for CASNPTVSLNTEAFF. The rearrangement uses TRBV19 and TRBJ1-1; D possibly corresponds to TRBD1 (5 bases). V lost 7 bases, J lost 0 bases, and 15 bases lay in between. The V gene's germline CDR1 is LNHDA and CDR2 SQIVND (reference sequence). The length of the CDR3 is 15 residues.

The chain uses TRBV2 and TRBJ1-3; TRBD1 agrees at 8 bases. Germline CDR1 and CDR2: SNHLY and FYNNEI. The CDR3 has 14 amino acids. J lost 5 bases, V lost 6 bases, and 6 bases had no gene match. CDR3 nucleotides: TGTGCCAGCAGCAACCAGGGGGCCAGAAACACCATATATTTT. This gives the protein CASSNQGARNTIYF.

In this sample, this clone turned up many times. The chain recombines TRBV5-1 with TRBJ1-3; D gene ambiguous. Trimming pared 1 base from V and 0 bases from J, leaving 8 bases between. CDR1 is SGHRS and CDR2 is YFSETQ in the germline V gene. This CDR3 spans 15 amino acids. CDR3 DNA: TGCGCCAGCAGCTTGATGGCAGACTCTGGAAACACCATATATTTT. This gives the protein CASSLMADSGNTIYF.

This chain joins TRBV10-2 and TRBJ2-2, with TRBD2 identical over 10 bases. The CDR3 contains 22 residues. CDR1 is WSHSY, CDR2 SAAADI, per germline. V lost 5 bases, J lost 3 bases, and 24 bases stayed unmatched. CDR3 coding DNA: TGCGCCAGCAGTCACAATCGGACAGGCCACTTACGTAGCGGGAGGCACACCGGGGAGCTGTTTTTT. The encoded protein is CASSHNRTGHLRSGRHTGELFF.

This clone has only one observation. The V call is TRBV27, the J call TRBJ2-2; TRBD2 matches 13 bases. The CDR3 length is 16 residues. Germline CDR1 is MNHEY and CDR2 is SMNVEV (reference sequence). The ends lost 9 bases at V and 6 bases at J; junction bases unmatched: 10. The CDR3: CARPLAGGPVAGELFF. The CDR3, as DNA: TGTGCCAGGCCACTAGCGGGAGGGCCTGTAGCCGGGGAGCTGTTTTTT.

The chain carries TRBV18 and TRBJ2-7; D is uncertain. Germline CDR1 and CDR2: KGHSH and LQKENI. The V end was cut by 3 bases, the J end by 2 bases, with 8 bases between. CDR3 size: 13 residues. CDR3 sequence (DNA): TGTGCCAGCTCACCGTCGGCGGCCTACGAGCAGTACTTC. It codes for CASSPSAAYEQYF.